Reported below is one T cell receptor (beta chain). Trimming pared 8 bases from V and 1 base from J, leaving 20 bases between. CDR3 length equals 16 residues. Germline values: CDR1 SGHRS, CDR2 YFSETQ. This record comes from a study of OX40 agonist ivuxolimab in advanced cancers. Sampled blood was obtained at baseline, cycle 4 day 1, and cycle 7 day 1. Libraries were prepared by immunoSEQ multiplex PCR; TCRdb keeps only in-frame clonotypes and omits some of them. The sample carries 60,000 to 75,000 clones, approximately 80% recorded once. The TCR originated in an adult with an advanced solid tumor such as melanoma, head and neck, liver or kidney cancer. The source material was CD4+ or CD8+ T cells sorted from blood, sampled in a trial of the OX40 agonist ivuxolimab. The V call is TRBV5-1, the J call TRBJ2-3; D not certain. The chain's CDR3 is CASLLGRPGGTDTQYF. In nucleotides, the CDR3 is TGCGCCAGTCTTCTTGGACGGCCAGGAGGCACAGATACGCAGTATTTT. The complete variable domain, with remaining parts taken from reference TRBV5-1 and TRBJ2-3, reads KAGVTQTPRYLIKTRGQQVTLSCSPISGHRSVSWYQQTPGQGLQFLFEYFSETQRNKGNFPGRFSGRQFSNSRSEMNVSTLELGDSALYLCASLLGRPGGTDTQYFGPGTRLTVL.